This paragraph covers one T cell receptor (beta chain) sequence. Its matching antigen is unknown. V dropped 2 bases and J dropped 3; count of bases not matched to a gene: 2. Per germline, CDR1 KGHSH and CDR2 LQKENI. The CDR3 covers 15 residues. This table comes from immunoSEQ multiplex PCR, and its TCRdb copy is limited to in-frame clones, with some not included. The sample yields 120,000 or so clones, roughly nine tenths seen once. The data were obtained in a study of T cell responses to AZD1222 COVID-19 vaccine. Study results and limitations: Distributed over spike, vaccine-associated CD4 TCRs predominated at 160-218 and 743-854. Spike-specific TCR breadth and depth were elevated following two AZD1222 doses.

The chain has TRBV18 and TRBJ2-7; 12 bases line up with TRBD2. Material: peripheral blood, obtained on day 0 of AZD1222 vaccination. The sequence derives from an adult in good health. In DNA, the CDR3 is TGTGCCAGCTCACCAGGACTAGCGGGAAACTACGAGCAGTACTTC. Residues: CASSPGLAGNYEQYF.